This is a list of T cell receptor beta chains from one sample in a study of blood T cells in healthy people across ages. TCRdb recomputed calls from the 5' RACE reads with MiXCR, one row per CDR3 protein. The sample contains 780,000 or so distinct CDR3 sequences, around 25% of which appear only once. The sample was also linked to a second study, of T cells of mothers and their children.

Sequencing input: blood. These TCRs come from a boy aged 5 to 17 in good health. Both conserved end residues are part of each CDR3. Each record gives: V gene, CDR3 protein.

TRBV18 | CASSPDTPYGYTF
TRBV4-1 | CASSSTSGSADTQYF
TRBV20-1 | CSAREIGTLDYGYTF
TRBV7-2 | CASSLWADVYEQYF
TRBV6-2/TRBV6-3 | CASSPSTKTDTQYF
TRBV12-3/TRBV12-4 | CASTLSLTRTDAEYF
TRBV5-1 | CASSPVSGSPSSGANVLTF
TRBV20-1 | CSADTGYEQYF
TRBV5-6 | CASSLDDRDSPLHF
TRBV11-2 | CASSGARLGDTEAFF
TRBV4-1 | CASSQVPTGAGGEKLFF
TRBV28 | CASSLRGTGRFYEQYF
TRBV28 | CASSPGGSLNYGYTF
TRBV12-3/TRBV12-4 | CASSLAPWAGGELFF
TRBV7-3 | CASSPGTGVITGELFF
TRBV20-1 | CSARLVALHTQYF
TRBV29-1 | CSVEDGGIHEQYF
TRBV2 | CASSEAIGEQYF
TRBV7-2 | CASSLAPGTEYEQYF
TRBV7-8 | CASSLGGPGSNEKLFF
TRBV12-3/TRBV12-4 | CASSPPTGTLGAFF
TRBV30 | CAWSKDRGDEQFF
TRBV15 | CATGQGARNEQFF
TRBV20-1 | CSANEGMQFF